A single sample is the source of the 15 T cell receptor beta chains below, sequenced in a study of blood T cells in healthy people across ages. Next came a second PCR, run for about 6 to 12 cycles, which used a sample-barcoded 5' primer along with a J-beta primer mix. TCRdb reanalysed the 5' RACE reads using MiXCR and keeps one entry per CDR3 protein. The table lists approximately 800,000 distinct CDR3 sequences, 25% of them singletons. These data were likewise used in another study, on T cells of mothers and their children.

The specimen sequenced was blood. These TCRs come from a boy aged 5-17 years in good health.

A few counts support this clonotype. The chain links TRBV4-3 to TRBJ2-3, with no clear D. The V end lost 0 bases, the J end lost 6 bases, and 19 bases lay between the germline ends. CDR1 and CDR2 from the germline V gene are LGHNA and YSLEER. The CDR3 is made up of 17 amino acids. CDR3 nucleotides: TGCGCCAGCAGCCAAGAGGTTGATCTTCCAGCAATGGATACGCAGTATTTT. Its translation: CASSQEVDLPAMDTQYF.

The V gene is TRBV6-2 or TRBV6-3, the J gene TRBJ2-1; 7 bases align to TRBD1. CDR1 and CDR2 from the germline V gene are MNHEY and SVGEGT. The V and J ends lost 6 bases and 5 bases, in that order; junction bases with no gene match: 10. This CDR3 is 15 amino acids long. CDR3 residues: CASSPIDRDDNEQFF. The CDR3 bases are TGTGCCAGCAGCCCCATCGACAGGGATGACAATGAGCAGTTCTTC.

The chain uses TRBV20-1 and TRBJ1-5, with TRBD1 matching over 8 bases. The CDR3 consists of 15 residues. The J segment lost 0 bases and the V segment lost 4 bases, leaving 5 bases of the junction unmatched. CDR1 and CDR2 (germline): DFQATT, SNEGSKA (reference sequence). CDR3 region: CSAKDRGYSNQPQHF. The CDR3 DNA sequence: TGCAGTGCTAAAGACAGGGGTTATAGCAATCAGCCCCAGCATTTT.

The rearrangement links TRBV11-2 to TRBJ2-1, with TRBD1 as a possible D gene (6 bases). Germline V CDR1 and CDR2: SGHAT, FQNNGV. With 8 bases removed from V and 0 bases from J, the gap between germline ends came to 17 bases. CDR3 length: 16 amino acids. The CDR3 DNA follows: TGTGCCAGCCATCGCGAGGGGGTAAGCTCCTACAATGAGCAGTTCTTC. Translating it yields CASHREGVSSYNEQFF.

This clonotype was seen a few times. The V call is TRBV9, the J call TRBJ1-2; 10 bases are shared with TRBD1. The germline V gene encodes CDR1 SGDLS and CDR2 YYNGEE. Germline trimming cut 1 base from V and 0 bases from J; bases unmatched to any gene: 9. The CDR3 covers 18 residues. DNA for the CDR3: TGTGCCAGCAGCGTACTTAAGGGACAGGGGCCACCTAACTATGGCTACACCTTC. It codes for CASSVLKGQGPPNYGYTF.

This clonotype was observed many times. This chain's CDR3 is CASSLSVNTEAFF. In nucleotides, the CDR3 is TGTGCCAGCAGCTTAAGTGTGAACACTGAAGCTTTCTTT. The rearrangement links TRBV7-3 to TRBJ1-1; D remains unclear. V dropped 1 base and J dropped 0 bases, with 3 bases sitting between them. This CDR3 contains 13 residues. The germline CDR1 and CDR2 sequences are SGHTA and FQGTGA.

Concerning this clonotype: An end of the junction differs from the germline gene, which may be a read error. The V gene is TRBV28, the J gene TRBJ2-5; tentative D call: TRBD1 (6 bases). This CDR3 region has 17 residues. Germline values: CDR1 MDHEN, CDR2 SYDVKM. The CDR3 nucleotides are TGTGCCAGCAGTTCCCCCGTACAGGGCCTGAGCTCCTACGAGCAGTGCTTC. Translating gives CASSSPVQGLSSYEQCF.

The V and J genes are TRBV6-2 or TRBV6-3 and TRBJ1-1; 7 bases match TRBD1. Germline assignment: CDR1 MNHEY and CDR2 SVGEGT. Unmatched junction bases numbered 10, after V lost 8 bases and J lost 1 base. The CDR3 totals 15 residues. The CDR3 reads CASASGGRRNTEAFF. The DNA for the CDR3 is TGTGCCAGCGCATCAGGGGGGAGGAGGAACACTGAAGCTTTCTTT.

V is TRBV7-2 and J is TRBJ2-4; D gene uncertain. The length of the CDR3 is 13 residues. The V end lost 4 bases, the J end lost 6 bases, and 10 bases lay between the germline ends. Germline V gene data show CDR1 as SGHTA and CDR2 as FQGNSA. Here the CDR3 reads CASSSEDGNIQYF. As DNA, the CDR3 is TGTGCCAGCAGCTCTGAGGACGGAAACATTCAGTACTTC.

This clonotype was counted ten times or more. The CDR3 DNA sequence: TGTGCCAGCAGTCCCATAGACAGGGATTCCTACGAGCAGTACTTC. Amino acids: CASSPIDRDSYEQYF. The genes are TRBV28 and TRBJ2-7, with 7 bases identical to TRBD1. The V gene's germline CDR1 is MDHEN and CDR2 SYDVKM. This CDR3 comprises 15 residues. V lost 5 bases and J lost 1; bases outside the gene matches: 8. Based on the CDR3 plus reference TRBV28 and TRBJ2-7, the full variable domain is DVKVTQSSRYLVKRTGEKVFLECVQDMDHENMFWYRQDPGLGLRLIYFSYDVKMKEKGDIPEGYSVSREKKERFSLILESASTNQTSMYLCASSPIDRDSYEQYFGPGTRLTVT.

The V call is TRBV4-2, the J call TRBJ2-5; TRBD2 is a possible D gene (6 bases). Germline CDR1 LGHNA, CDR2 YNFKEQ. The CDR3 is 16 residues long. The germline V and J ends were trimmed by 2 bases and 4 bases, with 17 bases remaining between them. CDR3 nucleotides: TGTGCCAGCAGCCAATACACGGGGGTAGGGCTAGAGACCCAGTACTTC. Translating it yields CASSQYTGVGLETQYF.

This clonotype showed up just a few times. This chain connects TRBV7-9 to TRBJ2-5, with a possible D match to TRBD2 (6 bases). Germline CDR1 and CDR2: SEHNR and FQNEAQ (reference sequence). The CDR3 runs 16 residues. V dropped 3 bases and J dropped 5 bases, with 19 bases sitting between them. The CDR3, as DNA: TGTGCCAGCAGCTTCCGAATCGAGCTAGCGAGGGAGACCCAGTACTTC. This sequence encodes CASSFRIELARETQYF. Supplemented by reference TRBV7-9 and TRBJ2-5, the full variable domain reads DTGVSQNPRHKITKRGQNVTFRCDPISEHNRLYWYRQTLGQGPEFLTYFQNEAQLEKSRLLSDRFSAERPKGSFSTLEIQRTEQGDSAMYLCASSFRIELARETQYFGPGTRLLVL.

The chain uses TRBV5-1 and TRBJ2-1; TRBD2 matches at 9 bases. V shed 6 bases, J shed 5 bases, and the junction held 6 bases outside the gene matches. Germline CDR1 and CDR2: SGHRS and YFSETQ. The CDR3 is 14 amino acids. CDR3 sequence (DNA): TGCGCCAGCAAGGAGAGCGGGAGGAACAATGAGCAGTTCTTC. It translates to CASKESGRNNEQFF. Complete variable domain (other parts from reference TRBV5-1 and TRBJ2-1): KAGVTQTPRYLIKTRGQQVTLSCSPISGHRSVSWYQQTPGQGLQFLFEYFSETQRNKGNFPGRFSGRQFSNSRSEMNVSTLELGDSALYLCASKESGRNNEQFFGPGTRLTVL.

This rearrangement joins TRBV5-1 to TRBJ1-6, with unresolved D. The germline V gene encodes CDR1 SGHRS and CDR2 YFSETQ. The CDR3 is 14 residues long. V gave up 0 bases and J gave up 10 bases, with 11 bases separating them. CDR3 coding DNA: TGCGCCAGCAGCTTGGATGCAGCGGAATCACCCCTCCACTTT. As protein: CASSLDAAESPLHF.

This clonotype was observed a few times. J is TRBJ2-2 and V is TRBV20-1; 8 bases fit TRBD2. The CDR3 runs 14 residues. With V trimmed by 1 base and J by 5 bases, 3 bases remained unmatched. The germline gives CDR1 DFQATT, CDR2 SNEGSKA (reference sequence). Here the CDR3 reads CSARASGGTGELFF. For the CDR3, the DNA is TGCAGTGCTAGAGCCAGCGGGGGAACCGGGGAGCTGTTTTTT.